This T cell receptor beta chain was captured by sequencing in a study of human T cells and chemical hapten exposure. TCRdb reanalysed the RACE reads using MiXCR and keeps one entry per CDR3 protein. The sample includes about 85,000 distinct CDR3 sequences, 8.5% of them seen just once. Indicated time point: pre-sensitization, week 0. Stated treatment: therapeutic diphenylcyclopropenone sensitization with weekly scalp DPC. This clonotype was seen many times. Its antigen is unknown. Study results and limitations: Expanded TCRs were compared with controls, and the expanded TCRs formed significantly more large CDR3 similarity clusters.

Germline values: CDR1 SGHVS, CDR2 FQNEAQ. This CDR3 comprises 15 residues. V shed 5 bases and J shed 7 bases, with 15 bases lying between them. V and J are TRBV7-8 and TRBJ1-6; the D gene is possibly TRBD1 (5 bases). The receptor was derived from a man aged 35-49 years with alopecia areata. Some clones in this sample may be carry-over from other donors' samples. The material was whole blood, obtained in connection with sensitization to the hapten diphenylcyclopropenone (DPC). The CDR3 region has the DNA TGTGCCAGCAGCGCTACGTGGGGCAGCAATTCACCCCTCCACTTT. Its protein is CASSATWGSNSPLHF.